This is a list of T cell receptor beta chains from one sample in a study of T cell responses to AZD1222 COVID-19 vaccine. Assay: immunoSEQ multiplex PCR; the TCRdb copy retains only in-frame clones and omits some. The table records 100,000 to 150,000 clones, 85% to 90% of them present only once. The sample here was peripheral blood, taken on day 0 of MenACWY control vaccination. Source of these receptors: an adult in good health. CDR3s include the opening cysteine and the closing phenylalanine or tryptophan. The D gene is left open where the match is weak. Expanded clones get a size class; other rows say once, few or many, or leave the size out.

v_gene	abundance	j_gene	len	d_gene	CDR3aa	CDR3nt
TRBV7-2	.	TRBJ2-3	13	.	CASSFSITDTQYF	TGTGCCAGCAGCTTCTCCATCACAGATACGCAGTATTTT
TRBV15	once	TRBJ2-5	14	TRBD1	CATSTAGTAETQYF	TGTGCCACCAGCACAGCCGGGACAGCAGAGACCCAGTACTTC
TRBV7-2	.	TRBJ1-2	16	TRBD1	CASSLAYTGGANGYTF	TGTGCCAGCAGCTTAGCCTATACAGGGGGCGCCAATGGCTACACCTTC
TRBV5-4	many	TRBJ2-5	16	TRBD1	CASSLALSRGQETQYF	TGTGCCAGCAGCTTGGCCCTGAGCAGGGGGCAAGAGACCCAGTACTTC
TRBV9	.	TRBJ1-4	16	TRBD1	CASSVEGGQTNEKLFF	TGTGCCAGCAGCGTAGAAGGGGGCCAGACTAATGAAAAACTGTTTTTT
TRBV2	.	TRBJ1-5	14	TRBD1	CASMERTGNQPQHF	TGTGCCAGCATGGAAAGGACAGGGAATCAGCCCCAGCATTTT
TRBV2	.	TRBJ1-1	13	.	CASSEWLNTEAFF	TGTGCCAGCAGTGAATGGCTGAACACTGAAGCTTTCTTT
TRBV7-9	.	TRBJ1-1	12	.	CASSFLTVEAFF	TGTGCCAGCAGCTTCCTGACAGTTGAAGCTTTCTTT
TRBV4-2	.	TRBJ1-2	11	.	CASSQDYRYTF	TGTGCCAGCAGCCAAGATTACCGCTACACCTTC
TRBV7-2	.	TRBJ1-2	13	.	CASSLGGIYGYTF	TGTGCCAGCAGCTTAGGGGGCATCTATGGCTACACCTTC
TRBV7-6	.	TRBJ2-3	16	TRBD2	CASSIVAGGGEDTQYF	TGTGCCAGCAGCATAGTAGCGGGAGGGGGAGAAGATACGCAGTATTTT
TRBV27	.	TRBJ1-1	14	.	CASSNGLANTEAFF	TGTGCCAGCAGTAACGGACTGGCGAACACTGAAGCTTTCTTT
TRBV12-3/TRBV12-4	.	TRBJ1-4	13	TRBD1	CASRWGTAEKLFF	TGTGCCAGCAGGTGGGGGACAGCCGAAAAACTGTTTTTT
TRBV3-1/TRBV3-2	.	TRBJ2-7	15	TRBD2	CASSQLAGGGYEQYF	TGTGCCAGCAGCCAGTTAGCGGGTGGTGGATACGAGCAGTACTTC
TRBV5-6	.	TRBJ1-1	15	.	CASSLSVRMNTEAFF	TGTGCCAGCAGCTTGTCAGTCCGGATGAACACTGAAGCTTTCTTT
TRBV7-2	.	TRBJ2-2	15	.	CASSSGGIVTGELFF	TGTGCCAGCAGCTCCGGCGGGATAGTCACCGGGGAGCTGTTTTTT
TRBV11-3	once	TRBJ1-2	15	.	CASSLGPVGNYGYTF	TGTGCCAGCAGCTTAGGTCCAGTAGGGAACTATGGCTACACCTTC
TRBV7-9	once	TRBJ2-7	17	.	CASSQYPDRDNSYEQYF	TGTGCCAGCAGCCAATATCCGGACCGGGACAACTCCTACGAGCAGTACTTC
TRBV7-2	.	TRBJ1-1	15	TRBD1	CASSLGRTGAYKAFF	TGTGCCAGCAGCTTAGGGAGGACAGGAGCCTATAAAGCTTTCTTT
TRBV3-1/TRBV3-2	few	TRBJ1-1	13	.	CASSRGSNTEAFF	TGTGCCAGCAGCCGAGGGTCGAACACTGAAGCTTTCTTT
TRBV11-3	.	TRBJ1-2	13	.	CASGPHESRGYTF	TGTGCCAGCGGGCCCCATGAGAGCCGTGGCTACACCTTC
TRBV6-5	.	TRBJ2-7	13	.	CASRQEKHYEQYF	TGTGCCAGCCGACAGGAGAAGCACTACGAGCAGTACTTC